A single sample gave rise to the 23 T cell receptor beta chains below, sequenced in a study of shared clonotypes between healthy human individuals. Positive CCR7 selection of CD45RO-negative cells yielded the naive CD8 cells, and terminally differentiated effector memory CD45RA+ cells were excluded. Here immunoSEQ multiplex PCR was the method, and the copy in TCRdb shows in-frame clones only, minus some. Of about 2.1 million clones in the sample, 80% to 95% were seen once. The specimen was naive CD8+ T cells from PBMCs. The receptor set was obtained from a man between 18 and 29 years old in good health. Some clones in this sample may be carry-over from other donors' samples.

This rearrangement joins TRBV5-4 to TRBJ2-7; perhaps D is TRBD1 or TRBD2 (5 bases each). The length of the CDR3 is 12 residues. CDR1 is SGHNT, CDR2 YYREEE, per germline (reference sequence). Trimming pared 3 bases from V and 3 bases from J, leaving 7 bases between. The CDR3 coding sequence is TGTGCCAGCAGCTGGGACGACTACGAGCAGTACTTC. Amino acids: CASSWDDYEQYF.

J is TRBJ2-5 and V is TRBV6-5; D may be TRBD2 (6 bases). Deletions cut 2 bases from V and 1 base from J, with 8 bases between. This CDR3 has 14 residues. Per germline, CDR1 MNHEY and CDR2 SVGAGI. The CDR3 bases are TGTGCCAGCAGTTACATTAGCGGCCAAGAGACCCAGTACTTC. Its translation is CASSYISGQETQYF.

This chain connects TRBV30 to TRBJ2-5; tentative D call: TRBD2 (5 bases). The end of the DNA fits TRBJ2-7 better, so the J call may be wrong. CDR1 GTSNPN and CDR2 SVGIG come from the germline V gene (reference sequence). The CDR3 length is 12 residues. For the CDR3, the DNA is TGTGCCTGGAGTGTACTAGGTTACGAGCAGTACTTC. Translating gives CAWSVLGYEQYF.

V is TRBV6-1 and J is TRBJ1-1; D is undetermined. This CDR3 has 13 amino acids. V lost 1 base and J 5 bases, leaving 8 bases between the germline ends. CDR1 is MNHNS and CDR2 is SASEGT in the germline V gene. The CDR3 DNA reads as TGTGCCAGCAGTGAAGGAACCGCTACTGAAGCTTTCTTT. Amino acid sequence: CASSEGTATEAFF.

As regards this clone: The junction departs from the called germline gene at one end, perhaps through a read error. V gene TRBV28 combines with J gene TRBJ2-7, with D unresolved. The CDR3 runs to 13 residues. The germline CDR1 and CDR2 sequences are MDHEN and SYDVKM. CDR3 in amino acids: CASSFSSAALMNF. The DNA of the CDR3 is TGTGCCAGCAGTTTCTCATCCGCGGCCTTAATGAACTTC.

V usage is TRBV30 and J usage is TRBJ2-7; D might be TRBD1 (5 bases). This CDR3 region has 16 residues. Germline assignment: CDR1 GTSNPN and CDR2 SVGIG (reference sequence). Deletions cut 5 bases from V and 2 bases from J, with 22 bases between. CDR3 nucleotides: TGTGCCTGGGGCAAACCCACAGGCGTTTTTGCCTACGAGCAGTACTTC. Translated, it gives CAWGKPTGVFAYEQYF.

This rearrangement joins TRBV5-6 to TRBJ1-1; TRBD1 is a possible D gene (5 bases). Between the trimmed V and J ends, which lost 0 bases and 4 bases, there was a span of 10 bases. Germline V lookup: CDR1 SGHDT, CDR2 YYEEEE. The CDR3 totals 14 residues. The CDR3 spells CASSLAGIGTEAFF. CDR3 coding DNA: TGTGCCAGCAGCTTGGCAGGGATCGGCACTGAAGCTTTCTTT.

This clone appeared once. The chain employs TRBV27 and TRBJ1-5; 7 bases are shared with TRBD1. V lost 10 bases, J lost 2 bases, and 8 bases stayed unmatched. The CDR3 extends over 14 amino acids. Germline-derived CDR1 and CDR2 are MNHEY and SMNVEV (reference sequence). The CDR3 region is CATEGAGGNQPQHF. CDR3 bases: TGTGCCACCGAGGGGGCAGGGGGCAATCAGCCCCAGCATTTT.

The chain links TRBV15 to TRBJ2-1; TRBD1 might be the D (5 bases). This CDR3 region has 14 residues. The V end lost 6 bases, the J end lost 4 bases, and 13 bases lay between the germline ends. Germline values: CDR1 LNHNV, CDR2 YYDKDF (reference sequence). Written as DNA, the CDR3 is TGTGCCACCAGTGTGAAGGGGCTATACAATGAGCAGTTCTTC. It specifies CATSVKGLYNEQFF.

The chain joins TRBV15 to TRBJ2-3; perhaps TRBD2 as D (5 bases). This CDR3 region has 17 residues. V was clipped by 2 bases and J by 2 bases, with 17 bases between them. CDR1 is LNHNV, CDR2 YYDKDF, per germline (reference sequence). The CDR3 sequence: CATSRQTGFQITDTQYF. As DNA, the CDR3 is TGTGCCACCAGCAGACAGACGGGGTTCCAGATCACAGATACGCAGTATTTT.

The V gene is TRBV11-2, the J gene TRBJ2-2; TRBD1 aligns across 10 bases. CDR3 length: 18 residues. Germline-derived CDR1 and CDR2 are SGHAT and FQNNGV. The J segment lost 1 base and the V segment lost 4 bases, leaving 9 bases of the junction unmatched. CDR3 region: CASSSRTGGVGNTGELFF. CDR3 nucleotide sequence: TGTGCCAGCAGCTCCCGGACAGGGGGAGTAGGGAACACCGGGGAGCTGTTTTTT.

The J gene is TRBJ2-1, the V gene TRBV7-9; TRBD2 agrees at 16 bases. J gave up 13 bases and V 5 bases, and 11 bases lay outside the gene matches. This CDR3 contains 16 residues. Germline values: CDR1 SEHNR, CDR2 FQNEAQ (reference sequence). The CDR3 sequence is CASSIIAGTSGREQFF. CDR3 sequence (DNA): TGTGCCAGCAGCATCATCGCCGGGACTAGCGGGAGGGAACAGTTCTTC.

This clone has only a few counts. The chain is built from TRBV11-2 and TRBJ1-5; D gene uncertain. The V and J ends lost 2 bases and 5 bases respectively, with 7 bases between them. The CDR3 extends over 13 amino acids. CDR1 and CDR2 from the germline V gene are SGHAT and FQNNGV. The CDR3 bases are TGTGCCAGCAGCTTATCGCAGCATCAGCCCCAGCATTTT. Protein product: CASSLSQHQPQHF.

This clone came up once. This chain connects TRBV5-4 to TRBJ2-5, with 8 bases lining up with TRBD2. The J call is in doubt because the DNA end fits TRBJ2-7 better. Germline V CDR1 and CDR2: SGHNT, YYREEE (reference sequence). CDR3 size: 16 residues. DNA of the CDR3: TGTGCCAGCAGCTTGGCCGGCGGGAGGCTAACCTACGAGCAGTACTTC. Translating it yields CASSLAGGRLTYEQYF.

The J gene is TRBJ1-1, the V gene TRBV27; D is uncertain. Germline V gene lookup returns CDR1 MNHEY and CDR2 SMNVEV (reference sequence). V shed 2 bases and J shed 6 bases, with 16 bases lying between them. The CDR3 is 15 amino acids. CDR3: CASSLIPTRVSEAFF. The CDR3 region has the DNA TGTGCCAGCAGTTTAATTCCTACCCGGGTGTCTGAAGCTTTCTTT.

This clone was recorded only once. The chain employs TRBV9 and TRBJ2-7, with 7 bases lining up with TRBD2. After removal of 3 bases from V and 6 bases from J, the junction contained 9 bases not matched to a gene. The CDR3 consists of 14 residues. CDR1 SGDLS and CDR2 YYNGEE come from the germline V gene. This CDR3 is CASSGGSGGSEQYF. DNA for the CDR3: TGTGCCAGCAGCGGTGGGTCGGGAGGCAGCGAGCAGTACTTC.

The chain is built from TRBV10-2 and TRBJ2-7, with TRBD2 as a possible D gene (6 bases). V lost 9 bases to trimming and J lost 2 bases, with 32 bases between them. CDR1 and CDR2 from the germline V gene are WSHSY and SAAADI. This CDR3 has 19 amino acids. DNA of the CDR3: TGCGCCAGTACTCAACCCACCGAAGCCGAGGCCCGGGGGACCTACGAGCAGTACTTC. Translation: CASTQPTEAEARGTYEQYF.

As for this clone: The sample carries other DNA sequences with the same CDR3. This rearrangement joins TRBV27 to TRBJ2-1, with D hard to call. Germline CDR1 reads MNHEY; CDR2 reads SMNVEV (reference sequence). The CDR3 sequence is 12 residues long. The V and J ends lost 2 bases and 5 bases respectively, with 4 bases between them. CDR3 sequence (DNA): TGTGCCAGCAGTTTACGGGACAATGAGCAGTTCTTC. This gives the protein CASSLRDNEQFF.

This sequence joins TRBV27 and TRBJ2-7; 11 nucleotides align to TRBD1. This CDR3 region has 15 residues. Losses at the gene ends were 7 bases for V and 4 bases for J; bases not matched to a gene: 9. The germline CDR1 and CDR2 sequences are MNHEY and SMNVEV (reference sequence). CDR3 residues: CASTLRTGGRYEQYF. CDR3 coding DNA: TGTGCCAGCACACTAAGGACAGGGGGCAGGTACGAGCAGTACTTC.

This chain links TRBV28 with TRBJ2-1; D unclear. V lost 5 bases and J lost 2, with 7 bases in between. CDR3 length: 13 residues. The germline V gene encodes CDR1 MDHEN and CDR2 SYDVKM. The CDR3 sequence: CASSQGTYNEQFF. The CDR3 nucleotides read TGTGCCAGCAGTCAAGGGACCTACAATGAGCAGTTCTTC.

The V call is TRBV9, the J call TRBJ2-3, with no clear D. The V end lost 2 bases, the J end lost 6 bases, and 13 bases lay between the germline ends. The germline V gene has CDR1 SGDLS and CDR2 YYNGEE. The CDR3 spans 14 residues. The CDR3 loop is CASSVTMLKDTQYF. CDR3 nucleotide sequence: TGTGCCAGCAGCGTGACCATGCTCAAGGATACGCAGTATTTT.

The J gene is TRBJ2-7, the V gene TRBV7-9, with D perhaps assigned TRBD1 or TRBD2 (6 bases each). Germline CDR1 SEHNR, CDR2 FQNEAQ (reference sequence). The CDR3 spans 15 residues. The V end lost 4 bases, the J end lost 3 bases, and 16 bases lay between the germline ends. The CDR3 spells CASSSRDGGHYEQYF. The CDR3 nucleotides are TGTGCCAGCAGCTCCAGGGACGGGGGCCACTACGAGCAGTACTTC.

The chain has TRBV4-2 and TRBJ2-5; 8 nucleotides agree with TRBD2. This CDR3 region has 17 residues. Germline-derived CDR1 and CDR2 are LGHNA and YNFKEQ. Unmatched junction bases numbered 13, after V lost 6 bases and J lost 1 base. In nucleotides, the CDR3 is TGTGCCAGCAGTCCCGGGAGGGCCGTTTGGAGCCAAGAGACCCAGTACTTC. It yields the protein CASSPGRAVWSQETQYF.